The sequence of this T cell receptor beta chain was determined in a study of metastatic and nonmetastatic thyroid tumors. Study results and limitations: When malignant thyroid tumors were compared with benign nodules, TCR beta diversity was reportedly significantly higher in the malignant tumors. This held in both blood and tumor samples.

Using MiXCR, TCRdb re-called clones from the PCR reads. The sample records 30,000 or so clones, roughly 17% being singletons. This clone was seen at least ten times. Its matching antigen is unknown. Prior to thyroid surgery, none of the patients had received any treatment. The CDR3 has 15 amino acids. J was trimmed by 6 bases and V by 5 bases; bases with no gene match: 13. The germline V gene has CDR1 DFQATT and CDR2 SNEGSKA (reference sequence). Sequenced material: blood. This sequence joins TRBV20-1 and TRBJ1-5; 7 positions agree with TRBD1. The receptor's source is a female donor with papillary thyroid cancer or a benign thyroid nodule (not recorded which). Some clones in this sample may be carry-over from other donors' samples. CDR3 sequence: CSASDSGTEIQPQHF. The CDR3 nucleotides read TGCAGTGCTTCGGACTCCGGGACAGAGATTCAGCCCCAGCATTTT.